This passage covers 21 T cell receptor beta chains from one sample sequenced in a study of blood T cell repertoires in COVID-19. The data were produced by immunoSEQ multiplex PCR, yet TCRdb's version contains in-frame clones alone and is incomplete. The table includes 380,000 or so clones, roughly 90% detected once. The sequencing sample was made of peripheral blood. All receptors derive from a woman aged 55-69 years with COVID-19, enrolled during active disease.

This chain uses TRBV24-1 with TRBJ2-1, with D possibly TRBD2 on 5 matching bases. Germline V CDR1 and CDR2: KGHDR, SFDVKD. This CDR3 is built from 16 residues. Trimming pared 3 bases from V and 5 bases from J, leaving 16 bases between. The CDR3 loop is CATSDTDRGGNNEQFF. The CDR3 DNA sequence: TGTGCCACCAGTGATACAGACCGGGGTGGCAACAATGAGCAGTTCTTC.

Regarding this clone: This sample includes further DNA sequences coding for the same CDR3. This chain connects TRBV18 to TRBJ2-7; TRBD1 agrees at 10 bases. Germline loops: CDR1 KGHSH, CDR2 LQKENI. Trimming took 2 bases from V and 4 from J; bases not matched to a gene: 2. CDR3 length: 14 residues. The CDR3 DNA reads TGTGCCAGCTCACCAGGGACAGGGGATTACGAGCAGTACTTC. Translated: CASSPGTGDYEQYF.

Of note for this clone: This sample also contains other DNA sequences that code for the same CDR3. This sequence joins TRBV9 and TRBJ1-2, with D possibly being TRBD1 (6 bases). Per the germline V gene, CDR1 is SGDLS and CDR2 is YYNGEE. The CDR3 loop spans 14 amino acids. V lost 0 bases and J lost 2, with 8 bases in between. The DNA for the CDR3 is TGTGCCAGCAGCGTAGGGACAGCAAACTATGGCTACACCTTC. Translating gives CASSVGTANYGYTF.

The CDR3 coding sequence is TGTGCCAGCAGTGAACGCGCGGGGAACCCTTTCGGGGATACGCAGTATTTT. It is translated as CASSERAGNPFGDTQYF. This sequence joins TRBV6-1 and TRBJ2-3, with a tentative D call TRBD2 (6 bases). Deletions cut 2 bases from V and 6 bases from J, with 21 bases between. The germline V gene has CDR1 MNHNS and CDR2 SASEGT. The CDR3 is made up of 17 amino acids.

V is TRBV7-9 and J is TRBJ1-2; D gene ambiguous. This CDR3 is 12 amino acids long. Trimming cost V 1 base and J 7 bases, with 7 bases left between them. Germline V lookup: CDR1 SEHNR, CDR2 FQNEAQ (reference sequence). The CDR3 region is CASSLGRVGYTF. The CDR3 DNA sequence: TGTGCCAGCAGCTTAGGCCGGGTTGGCTACACCTTC.

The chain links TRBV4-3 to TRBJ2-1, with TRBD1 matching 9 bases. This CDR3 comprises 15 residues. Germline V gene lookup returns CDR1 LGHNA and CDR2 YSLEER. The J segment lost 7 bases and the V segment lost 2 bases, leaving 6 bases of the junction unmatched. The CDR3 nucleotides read TGCGCCAGCAGCCAATTGACAGGGGGTTGGAATGAGCAGTTCTTC. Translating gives CASSQLTGGWNEQFF.

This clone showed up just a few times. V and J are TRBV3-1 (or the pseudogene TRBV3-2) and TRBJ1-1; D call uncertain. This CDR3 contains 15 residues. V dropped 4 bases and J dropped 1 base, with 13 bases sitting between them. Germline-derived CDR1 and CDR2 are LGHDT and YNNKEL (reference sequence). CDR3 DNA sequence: TGTGCCAGCAGCCCTAGCGATAGATCGAACACTGAAGCTTTCTTT. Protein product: CASSPSDRSNTEAFF.

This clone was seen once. In DNA form, the CDR3 reads TGTGCCATCAGTGAGTCGTCCAAAGGGTTCGGGAGCGGGGAGCTGTTTTTT. Protein: CAISESSKGFGSGELFF. The rearrangement links TRBV10-3 to TRBJ2-2; tentative D call: TRBD2 (6 bases). The CDR3 has 17 residues. Trimming left V 0 bases short and J 7 bases short, with 18 bases between. From germline, CDR1 is ENHRY and CDR2 SYGVKD.

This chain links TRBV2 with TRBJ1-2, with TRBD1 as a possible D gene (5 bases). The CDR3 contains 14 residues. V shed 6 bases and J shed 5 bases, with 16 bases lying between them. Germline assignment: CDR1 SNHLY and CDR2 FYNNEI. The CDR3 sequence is CASSPGGEGYGYTF. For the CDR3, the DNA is TGTGCCAGCAGCCCGGGGGGGGAGGGGTATGGCTACACCTTC.

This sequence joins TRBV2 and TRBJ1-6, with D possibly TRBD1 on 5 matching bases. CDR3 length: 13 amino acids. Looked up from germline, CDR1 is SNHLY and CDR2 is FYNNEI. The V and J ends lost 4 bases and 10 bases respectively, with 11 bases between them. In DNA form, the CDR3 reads TGTGCCAGCAGTGGTCAGGGAAACTCACCCCTCCACTTT. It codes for CASSGQGNSPLHF.

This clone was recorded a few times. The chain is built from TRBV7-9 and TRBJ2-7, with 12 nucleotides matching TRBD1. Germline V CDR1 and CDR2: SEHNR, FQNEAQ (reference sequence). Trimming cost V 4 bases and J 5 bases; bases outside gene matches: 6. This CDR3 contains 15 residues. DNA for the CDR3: TGTGCCAGCAGCTCCCCGGGACAGGGGGCCCACGAGCAGTACTTC. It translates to CASSSPGQGAHEQYF.

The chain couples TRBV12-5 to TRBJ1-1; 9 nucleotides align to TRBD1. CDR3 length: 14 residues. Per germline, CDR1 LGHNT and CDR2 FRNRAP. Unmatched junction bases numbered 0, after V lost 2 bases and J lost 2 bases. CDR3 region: CASGLTGGNTEAFF. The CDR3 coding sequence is TGTGCTAGTGGTTTGACAGGGGGCAACACTGAAGCTTTCTTT.

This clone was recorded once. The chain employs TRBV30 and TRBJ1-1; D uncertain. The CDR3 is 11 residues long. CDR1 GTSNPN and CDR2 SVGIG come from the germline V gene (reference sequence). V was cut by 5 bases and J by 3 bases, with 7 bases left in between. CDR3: CAWLGHTEAFF. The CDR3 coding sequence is TGTGCCTGGTTGGGCCACACTGAAGCTTTCTTT.

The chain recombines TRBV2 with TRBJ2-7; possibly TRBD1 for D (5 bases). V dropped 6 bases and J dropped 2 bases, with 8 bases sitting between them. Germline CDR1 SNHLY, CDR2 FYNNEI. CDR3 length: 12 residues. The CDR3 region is CASRDNTYEQYF. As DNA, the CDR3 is TGTGCCAGCAGGGACAACACCTACGAGCAGTACTTC.

CDR3 residues: CTSSQRTSGGGGDTQYF. DNA of the CDR3: TGCACCAGCAGCCAAAGGACTAGCGGGGGCGGGGGAGATACGCAGTATTTT. The V gene is TRBV1, the J gene TRBJ2-3; the table's D call, TRBD2, was not checked against the DNA. TRBV1 is a recognized pseudogene. The length of the CDR3 is 17 residues.

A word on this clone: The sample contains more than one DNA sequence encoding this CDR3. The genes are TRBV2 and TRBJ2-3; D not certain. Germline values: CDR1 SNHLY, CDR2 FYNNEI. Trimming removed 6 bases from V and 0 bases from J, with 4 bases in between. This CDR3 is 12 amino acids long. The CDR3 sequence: CASRTSTDTQYF. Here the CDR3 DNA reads TGTGCCAGCAGGACTAGCACAGATACGCAGTATTTT. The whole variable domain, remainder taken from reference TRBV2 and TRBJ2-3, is EPEVTQTPSHQVTQMGQEVILRCVPISNHLYFYWYRQILGQKVEFLVSFYNNEISEKSEIFDDQFSVERPDGSNFTLKIRSTKLEDSAMYFCASRTSTDTQYFGPGTRLTVL.

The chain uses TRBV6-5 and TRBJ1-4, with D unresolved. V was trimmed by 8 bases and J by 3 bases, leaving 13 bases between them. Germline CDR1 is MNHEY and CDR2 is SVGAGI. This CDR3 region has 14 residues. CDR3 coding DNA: TGTGCCAGCTGGGTGGCGGGGTCTAATGAAAAACTGTTTTTT. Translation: CASWVAGSNEKLFF.

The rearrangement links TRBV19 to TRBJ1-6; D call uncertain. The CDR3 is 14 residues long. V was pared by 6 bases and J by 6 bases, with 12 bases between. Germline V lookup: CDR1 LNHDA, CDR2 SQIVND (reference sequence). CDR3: CASRAGPLNSPLHF. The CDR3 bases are TGTGCCAGTAGAGCGGGCCCCCTTAATTCACCCCTCCACTTT.

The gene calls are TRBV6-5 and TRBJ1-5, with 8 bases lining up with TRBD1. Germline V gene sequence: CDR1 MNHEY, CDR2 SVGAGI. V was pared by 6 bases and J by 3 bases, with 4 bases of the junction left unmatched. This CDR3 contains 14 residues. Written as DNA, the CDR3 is TGTGCCAGCAGGAGACAGGGGCCCAATCAGCCCCAGCATTTT. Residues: CASRRQGPNQPQHF.

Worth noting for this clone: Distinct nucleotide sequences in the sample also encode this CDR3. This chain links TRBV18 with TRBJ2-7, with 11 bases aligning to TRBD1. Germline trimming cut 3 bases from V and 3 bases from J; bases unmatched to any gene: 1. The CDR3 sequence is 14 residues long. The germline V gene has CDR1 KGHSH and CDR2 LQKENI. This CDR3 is CASSPGTGGYEQYF. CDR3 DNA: TGTGCCAGCTCACCCGGGACAGGGGGCTACGAGCAGTACTTC.

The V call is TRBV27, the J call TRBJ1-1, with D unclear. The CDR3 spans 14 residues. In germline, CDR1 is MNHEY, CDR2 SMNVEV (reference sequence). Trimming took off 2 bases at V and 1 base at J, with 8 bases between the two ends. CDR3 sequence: CASSLTGPNTEAFF. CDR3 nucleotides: TGTGCCAGCAGTTTAACCGGTCCGAACACTGAAGCTTTCTTT.